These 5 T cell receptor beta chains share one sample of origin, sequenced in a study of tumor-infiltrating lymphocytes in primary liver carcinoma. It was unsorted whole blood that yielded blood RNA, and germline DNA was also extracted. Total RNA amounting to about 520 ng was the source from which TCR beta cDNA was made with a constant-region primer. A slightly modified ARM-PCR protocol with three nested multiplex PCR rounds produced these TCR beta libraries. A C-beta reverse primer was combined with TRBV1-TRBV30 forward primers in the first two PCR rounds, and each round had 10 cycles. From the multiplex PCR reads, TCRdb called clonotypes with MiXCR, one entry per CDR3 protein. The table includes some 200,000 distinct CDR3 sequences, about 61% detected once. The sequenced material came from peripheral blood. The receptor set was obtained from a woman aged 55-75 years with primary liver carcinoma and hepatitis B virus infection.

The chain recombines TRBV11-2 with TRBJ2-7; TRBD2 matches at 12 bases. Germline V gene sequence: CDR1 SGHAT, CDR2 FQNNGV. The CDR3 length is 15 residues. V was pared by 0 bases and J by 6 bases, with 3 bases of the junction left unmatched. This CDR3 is CASSLETSGSSEQYF. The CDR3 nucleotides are TGTGCCAGCAGCTTAGAGACTAGCGGGAGCAGCGAGCAGTACTTC.

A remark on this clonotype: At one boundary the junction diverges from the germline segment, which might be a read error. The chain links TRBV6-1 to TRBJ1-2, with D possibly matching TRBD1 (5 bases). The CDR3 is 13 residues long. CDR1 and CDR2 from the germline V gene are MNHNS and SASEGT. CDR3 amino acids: CASSDRRGYGYTF. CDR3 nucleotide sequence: TGTGCCAGCAGTGACCGACGGGGCTATGGCTATACCTTC.

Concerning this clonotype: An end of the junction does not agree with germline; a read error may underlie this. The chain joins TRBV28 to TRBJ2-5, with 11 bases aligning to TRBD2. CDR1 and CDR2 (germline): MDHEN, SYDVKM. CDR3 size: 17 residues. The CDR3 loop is CASSLLGTSGYQKTQYF. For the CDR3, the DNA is TGTGCCAGCAGTCTTTTGGGGACTAGCGGATACCAAAAGACCCAGTACTTC.

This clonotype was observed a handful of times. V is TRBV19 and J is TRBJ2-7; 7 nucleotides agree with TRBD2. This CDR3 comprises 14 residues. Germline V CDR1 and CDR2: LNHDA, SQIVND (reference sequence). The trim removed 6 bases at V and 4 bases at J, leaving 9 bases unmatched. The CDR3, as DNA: TGTGCCAGTAGCACTGGAACTAGCGTGTACGAGCAGTACTTC. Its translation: CASSTGTSVYEQYF.

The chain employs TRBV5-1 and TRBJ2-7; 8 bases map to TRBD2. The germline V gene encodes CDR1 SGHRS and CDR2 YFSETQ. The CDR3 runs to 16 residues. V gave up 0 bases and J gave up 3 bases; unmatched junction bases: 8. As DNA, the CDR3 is TGCGCCAGCAGCTTGGTCTTGGCGGGAGGTATCTACGAGCAGTACTTC. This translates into CASSLVLAGGIYEQYF.